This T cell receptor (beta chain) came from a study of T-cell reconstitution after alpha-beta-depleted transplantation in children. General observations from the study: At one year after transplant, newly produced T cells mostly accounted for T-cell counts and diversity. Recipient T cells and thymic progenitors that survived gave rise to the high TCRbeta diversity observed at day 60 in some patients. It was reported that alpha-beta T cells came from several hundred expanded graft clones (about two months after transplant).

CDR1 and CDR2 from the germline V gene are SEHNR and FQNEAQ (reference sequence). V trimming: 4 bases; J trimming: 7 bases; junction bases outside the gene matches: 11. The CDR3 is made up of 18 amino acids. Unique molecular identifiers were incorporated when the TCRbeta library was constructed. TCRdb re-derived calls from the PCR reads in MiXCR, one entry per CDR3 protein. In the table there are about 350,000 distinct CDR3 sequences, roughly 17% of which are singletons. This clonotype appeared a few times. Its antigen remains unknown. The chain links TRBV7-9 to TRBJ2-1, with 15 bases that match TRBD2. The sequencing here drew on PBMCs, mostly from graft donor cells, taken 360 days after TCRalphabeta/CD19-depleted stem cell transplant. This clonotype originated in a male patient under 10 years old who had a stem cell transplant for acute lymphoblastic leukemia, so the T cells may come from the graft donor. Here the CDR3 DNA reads TGTGCCAGCAGCTCACCCCGGACTAGCGGGAGGGTCAGGAATGAGCAGTTCTTC. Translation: CASSSPRTSGRVRNEQFF.